The T cell receptor (beta chain) under discussion was sequenced for a study of blood T cell repertoires in COVID-19. Sequenced by immunoSEQ multiplex PCR; TCRdb stores in-frame clones only, minus some. The data contain 150,000 to 200,000 clones, over 75% of them singletons. CDR1 is SEHNR and CDR2 is FQNEAQ in the germline V gene (reference sequence). The CDR3 has 15 amino acids. V was pared by 5 bases and J by 0 bases, with 11 bases between. The chain links TRBV7-9 to TRBJ2-1; D is unresolved. The sample taken for sequencing was PBMCs or T cells enriched from blood (not recorded which). The sequence derives from a woman under 30 who had recovered from COVID-19. CDR3 DNA: TGTGCCAGCAGCCCCGTTATTAGCTCCTACAATGAGCAGTTCTTC. It encodes CASSPVISSYNEQFF.